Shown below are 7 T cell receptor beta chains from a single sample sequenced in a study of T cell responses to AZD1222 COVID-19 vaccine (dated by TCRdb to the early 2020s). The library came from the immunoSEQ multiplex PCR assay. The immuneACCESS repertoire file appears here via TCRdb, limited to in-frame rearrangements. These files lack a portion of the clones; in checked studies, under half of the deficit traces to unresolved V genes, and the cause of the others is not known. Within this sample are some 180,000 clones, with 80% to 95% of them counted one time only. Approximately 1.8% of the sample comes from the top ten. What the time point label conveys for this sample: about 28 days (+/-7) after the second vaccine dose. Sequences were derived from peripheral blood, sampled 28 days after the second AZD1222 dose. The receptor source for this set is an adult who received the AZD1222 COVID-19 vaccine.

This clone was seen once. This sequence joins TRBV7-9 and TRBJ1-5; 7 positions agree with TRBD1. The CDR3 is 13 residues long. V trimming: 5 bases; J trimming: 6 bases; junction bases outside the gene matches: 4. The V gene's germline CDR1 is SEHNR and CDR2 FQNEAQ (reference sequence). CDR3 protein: CASSTDRVQPQHF. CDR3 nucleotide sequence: TGTGCCAGCAGCACCGACAGGGTTCAGCCCCAGCATTTT.

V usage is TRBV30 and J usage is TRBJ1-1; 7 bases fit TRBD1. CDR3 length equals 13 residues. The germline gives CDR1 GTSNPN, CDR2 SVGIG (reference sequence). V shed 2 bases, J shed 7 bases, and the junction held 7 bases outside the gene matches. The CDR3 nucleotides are TGTGCCTGGAGTCGGGACAGAATCAATGAAGCTTTCTTT. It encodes CAWSRDRINEAFF.

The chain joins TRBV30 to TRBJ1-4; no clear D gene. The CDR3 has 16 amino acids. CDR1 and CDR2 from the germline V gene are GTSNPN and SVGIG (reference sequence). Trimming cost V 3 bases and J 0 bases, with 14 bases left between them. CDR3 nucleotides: TGTGCCTGGAGCCCTGGACTGACCTCAACTAATGAAAAACTGTTTTTT. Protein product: CAWSPGLTSTNEKLFF.

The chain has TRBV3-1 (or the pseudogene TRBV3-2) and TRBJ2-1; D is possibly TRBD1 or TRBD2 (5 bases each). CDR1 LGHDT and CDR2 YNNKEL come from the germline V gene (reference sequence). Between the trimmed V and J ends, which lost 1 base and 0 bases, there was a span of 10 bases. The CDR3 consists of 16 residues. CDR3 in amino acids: CASSQGGASSYNEQFF. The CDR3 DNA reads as TGTGCCAGCAGCCAAGGAGGGGCGAGCTCCTACAATGAGCAGTTCTTC.

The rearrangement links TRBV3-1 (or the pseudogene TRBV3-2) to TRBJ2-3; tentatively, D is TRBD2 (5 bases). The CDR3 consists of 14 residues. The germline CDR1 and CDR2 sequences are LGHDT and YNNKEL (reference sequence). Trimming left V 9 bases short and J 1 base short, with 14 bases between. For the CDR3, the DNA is TGTGCCAGGATAAAAGCGGAGGGCACAGATACGCAGTATTTT. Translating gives CARIKAEGTDTQYF.

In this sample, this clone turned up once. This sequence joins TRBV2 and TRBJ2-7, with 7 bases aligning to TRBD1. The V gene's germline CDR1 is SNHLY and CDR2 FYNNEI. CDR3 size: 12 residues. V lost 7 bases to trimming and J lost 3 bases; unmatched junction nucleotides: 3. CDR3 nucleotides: TGTGCCAGCAAGAGGGACAGCTACGAGCAGTACTTC. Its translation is CASKRDSYEQYF.

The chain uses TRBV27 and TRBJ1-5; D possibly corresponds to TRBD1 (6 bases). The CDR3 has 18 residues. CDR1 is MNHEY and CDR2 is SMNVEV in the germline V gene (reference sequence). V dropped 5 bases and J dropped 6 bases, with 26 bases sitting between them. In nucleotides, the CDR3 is TGTGCCAGCAGTCCCCGATTTTACGGGGGGGGCGATTTTCAGCCCCAGCATTTT. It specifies CASSPRFYGGGDFQPQHF.